Only a few counts were recorded for the clone carrying this T cell receptor (beta chain). Clones were read by immunoSEQ multiplex PCR, and TCRdb kept only the in-frame ones, dropping some. Of 50,000 or so clones in the sample, about nine tenths were seen once. The entry originates in a study of T cell changes during pregnancy in multiple sclerosis. Trimming left V 2 bases short and J 0 bases short, with 11 bases between. CDR1 SNHLY and CDR2 FYNNEI come from the germline V gene. CDR3 length: 16 residues. This sample comprised CD4+ T cells from peripheral blood mononuclear cells, obtained in the second trimester of pregnancy. This chain connects TRBV2 to TRBJ1-3; D is uncertain. This sequence was found in a female donor with multiple sclerosis, enrolled in a pregnancy study. The CDR3 is CASSETDTLSGNTIYF. In DNA, the CDR3 is TGTGCCAGCAGTGAAACCGACACACTCTCTGGAAACACCATATATTTT. Supplemented by reference TRBV2 and TRBJ1-3, the full variable domain reads EPEVTQTPSHQVTQMGQEVILRCVPISNHLYFYWYRQILGQKVEFLVSFYNNEISEKSEIFDDQFSVERPDGSNFTLKIRSTKLEDSAMYFCASSETDTLSGNTIYFGEGSWLTVV.